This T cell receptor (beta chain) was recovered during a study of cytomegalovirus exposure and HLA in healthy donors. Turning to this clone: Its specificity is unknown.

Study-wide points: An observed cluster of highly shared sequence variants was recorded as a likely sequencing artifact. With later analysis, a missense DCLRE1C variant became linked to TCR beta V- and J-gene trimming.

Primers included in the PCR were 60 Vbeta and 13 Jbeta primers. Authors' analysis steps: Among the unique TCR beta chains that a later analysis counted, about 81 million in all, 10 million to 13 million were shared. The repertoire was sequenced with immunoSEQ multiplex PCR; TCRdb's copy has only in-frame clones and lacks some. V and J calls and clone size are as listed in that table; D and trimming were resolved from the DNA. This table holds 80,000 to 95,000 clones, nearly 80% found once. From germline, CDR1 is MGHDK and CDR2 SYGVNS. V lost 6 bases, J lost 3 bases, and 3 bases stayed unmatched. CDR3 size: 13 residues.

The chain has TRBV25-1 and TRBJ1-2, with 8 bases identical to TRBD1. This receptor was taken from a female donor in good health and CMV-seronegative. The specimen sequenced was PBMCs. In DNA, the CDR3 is TGTGCCAGCAGCCCGACAGGGGACTATGGCTACACCTTC. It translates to CASSPTGDYGYTF.